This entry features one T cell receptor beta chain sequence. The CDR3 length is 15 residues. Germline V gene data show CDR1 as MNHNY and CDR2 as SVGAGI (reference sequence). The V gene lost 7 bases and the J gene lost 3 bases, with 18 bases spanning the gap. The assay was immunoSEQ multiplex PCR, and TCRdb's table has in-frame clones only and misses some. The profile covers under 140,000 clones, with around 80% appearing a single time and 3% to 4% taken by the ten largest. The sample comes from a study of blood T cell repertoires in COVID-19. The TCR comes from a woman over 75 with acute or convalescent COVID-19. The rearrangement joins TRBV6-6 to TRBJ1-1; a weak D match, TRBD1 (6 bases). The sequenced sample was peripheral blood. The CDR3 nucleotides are TGTGCCAGCACTCCAACCAGGACAGTTTACACTGAAGCTTTCTTT. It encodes CASTPTRTVYTEAFF.